This T cell receptor (beta chain) was profiled in a study of shared clonotypes between healthy human individuals. This CDR3 contains 16 residues. From germline, CDR1 is SGHAT and CDR2 FQNNGV. Trimming at V came to 5 bases and at J to 0 bases, leaving 5 bases not matched to a gene. In its sample, this clone was seen a few times. Only in-frame clones appear in the TCRdb table, and some are missing; sequencing was by immunoSEQ multiplex PCR. This table has a few hundred thousand clones, 97% appearing once. This chain links TRBV11-2 with TRBJ2-2; TRBD2 agrees at 8 bases. The specimen was naive CD4+ T cells sorted from blood. Described subset: CD45RA+ positively selected. The receptor was derived from a young woman in good health. CDR3: CASSVRLASNTGELFF. In nucleotides, the CDR3 is TGTGCCAGCAGCGTCCGACTAGCGTCGAACACCGGGGAGCTGTTTTTT.